The clone carrying this T cell receptor beta chain was detected only once. Its antigen is as yet unknown. These data come from a study of T cells in localized non-small cell lung cancer. Findings and caveats of the study: A denser population of T cells in blood accompanied longer overall survival. Median approximately 58 top-100 tumor clones were shared with paired adjacent lung. Maximal T cell clonality occurred in uninvolved adjacent lung, with tumor ranking below it. Because researchers sequenced only one region of the tumor, heterogeneity is still possible.

With 4 bases removed from V and 8 bases from J, the gap between germline ends came to 14 bases. Germline values: CDR1 ENHRY, CDR2 SYGVKD. This CDR3 spans 13 amino acids. Repertoires were generated with immunoSEQ multiplex PCR, while TCRdb's copy carries only in-frame clones and drops some. The sample has about 78,000 clones, roughly 86% seen once. V gene TRBV10-3 combines with J gene TRBJ1-2, with TRBD1 as a possible D gene (6 bases). This clonotype originated in a man between 40 and 75 years old with stage I lung adenocarcinoma. Here the sequenced sample was peripheral blood, taken before any cancer treatment. CDR3: CAISGNREGGYTF. The CDR3 DNA is TGTGCCATCAGTGGGAACAGGGAAGGCGGCTACACCTTC.